Listed here are 25 T cell receptor beta chains from one sample, sequenced in a study of breast tumors, draining lymph nodes, adjacent tissues. MiXCR, run by TCRdb on the multiplex PCR reads, gives a single entry per CDR3 protein. The sample has about 110,000 distinct CDR3 sequences; roughly 33% are singletons. Samples came from axillary lymph nodes draining the breast cancer. Sequencing input: axillary lymph node tissue. These receptors came from a female donor with breast cancer. Some clones in this sample may be carry-over from other donors' samples.

This clonotype was detected ten times or more. The chain uses TRBV5-1 and TRBJ2-3; TRBD2 aligns across 7 bases. The CDR3 consists of 16 residues. The V gene's germline CDR1 is SGHRS and CDR2 YFSETQ. The junction had 6 bases not matched to a gene; V was cut back by 0 bases and J by 2 bases. CDR3 sequence: CASSLGAGVSTDTQYF. The CDR3 bases are TGCGCCAGCAGCTTGGGGGCGGGAGTCTCCACAGATACGCAGTATTTT.

This clonotype came up many times. The chain uses TRBV19 and TRBJ2-2, with TRBD1 matching over 9 bases. This CDR3 contains 16 residues. The V segment lost 7 bases and the J segment 6 bases; nucleotides outside the gene matches: 12. The V gene's germline CDR1 is LNHDA and CDR2 SQIVND (reference sequence). Written as DNA, the CDR3 is TGTGCCAGTAAGGGACAGGGATTTATCGTTGCCGGGGAGCTGTTTTTT. The encoded protein is CASKGQGFIVAGELFF.

In regard to this clonotype: This clone may be a read error of a much larger clone one base away. The chain employs TRBV6-5 and TRBJ2-4, with 8 bases lining up with TRBD2. The germline V gene encodes CDR1 MNHEY and CDR2 SVGAGI. V lost 5 bases, J lost 0 bases, and 6 bases stayed unmatched. This CDR3 region has 16 residues. CDR3 DNA: TGTGCCAGCAGTCGAGCCGGGGGGGCAGCCAAAAACATTCAGTACTTC. Translation: CASSRAGGAAKNIQYF.

This clonotype was observed at least ten times. The V gene is TRBV30, the J gene TRBJ2-7, with 12 nucleotides matching TRBD2. The CDR3 loop spans 15 amino acids. Germline values: CDR1 GTSNPN, CDR2 SVGIG (reference sequence). The trim removed 2 bases at V and 2 bases at J, leaving 4 bases unmatched. CDR3 coding DNA: TGTGCCTGGAGTCCCCTAGCGGGAGGGCCCTACGAGCAGTACTTC. Translation: CAWSPLAGGPYEQYF.

This clonotype appeared many times. V is TRBV30 and J is TRBJ1-4; no reliable D call. Germline CDR1 is GTSNPN and CDR2 is SVGIG (reference sequence). The germline V and J ends were trimmed by 1 base and 8 bases, with 14 bases remaining between them. The CDR3 consists of 14 residues. The CDR3 DNA sequence: TGTGCCTGGAGTGAGGGCCGCGGCGAGGAAAAACTGTTTTTT. It specifies CAWSEGRGEEKLFF.

The genes are TRBV5-8 and TRBJ2-7; D remains ambiguous. The CDR3 runs 20 residues. With 4 bases removed from V and 3 bases from J, the gap between germline ends came to 32 bases. Germline CDR1 and CDR2: SGHTS and YDEGEE. CDR3 bases: TGTGCCAGCAGCCCCCCCAAGGCGCTCCCCTTAAATCTAATAAGCTACGAGCAGTACTTC. Translated, it gives CASSPPKALPLNLISYEQYF.

There are many counts of this clonotype. CDR3 bases: TGTGCCAGCAGCGCACTAGGGACAGGTGGTAGCACAGATACGCAGTATTTT. This encodes CASSALGTGGSTDTQYF. The chain joins TRBV9 to TRBJ2-3; 8 nucleotides agree with TRBD1. This CDR3 has 17 residues. J was trimmed by 0 bases and V by 3 bases; bases with no gene match: 9. CDR1 is SGDLS and CDR2 is YYNGEE in the germline V gene.

Many counts were recorded for this clonotype. One base away lies a much larger clone, so this may be a sequencing read error. This rearrangement joins TRBV20-1 to TRBJ2-5; either TRBD1 or TRBD2 may fit D (5 bases each). This CDR3 has 14 residues. CDR1 and CDR2 (germline): DFQATT, SNEGSKA (reference sequence). Written as DNA, the CDR3 is TGCAGTGCTAGAGGTAACCCGGGGCAAGCGACCCAGTACTTC. This translates into CSARGNPGQATQYF.

This clonotype was detected a few times. At one boundary the junction diverges from the germline segment, which might be a read error. The chain couples TRBV24-1 to TRBJ2-7; weak D call: TRBD2 (5 bases). CDR3 length equals 14 residues. Germline V CDR1 and CDR2: KGHDR, SFDVKD. The CDR3 protein is CATSDGGGSYGQYF. The DNA of the CDR3 is TGTGCCACCAGTGATGGCGGCGGGTCCTACGGGCAGTACTTC.

This clonotype was detected ten times or more. The J gene is TRBJ1-5, the V gene TRBV29-1, with TRBD1 identical over 7 bases. The CDR3 sequence is 12 residues long. Germline values: CDR1 SQVTM, CDR2 ANQGSEA. Trimming at V came to 7 bases and at J to 4 bases, leaving 4 bases not matched to a gene. The CDR3 DNA reads as TGCAGCGCAGGACAGGTTAATCAGCCCCAGCATTTT. It encodes CSAGQVNQPQHF.

J is TRBJ1-1 and V is TRBV10-2; unclear D gene. CDR1 is WSHSY and CDR2 is SAAADI in the germline V gene. The CDR3 has 15 amino acids. Trimming shortened V by 2 bases and J by 4 bases, and 14 bases separated the two germline ends. The CDR3, as DNA: TGCGCCAGCAGTGAGCGTTATAGGGCGGCCACTGAAGCTTTCTTT. This encodes CASSERYRAATEAFF.

This clonotype was detected only a few times. This sequence may be a read error, since a much larger clone differs from it by one base. CDR3 protein: CASGQVEAHEQFF. DNA for the CDR3: TGCGCCAGCGGCCAAGTGGAGGCCCATGAGCAGTTCTTC. J is TRBJ2-1 and V is TRBV4-1; a weak D match, TRBD2 (5 bases). Germline assignment: CDR1 MGHRA and CDR2 YSYEKL. CDR3 length equals 13 residues.

V is TRBV5-4 and J is TRBJ2-7, with D tentatively TRBD1 (5 bases). Between the trimmed V and J ends, which lost 6 bases and 5 bases, there was a span of 21 bases. CDR1 and CDR2 (germline): SGHNT, YYREEE (reference sequence). This CDR3 is 15 amino acids long. The chain's CDR3 is CASNRETASTHEQYF. The CDR3 coding sequence is TGTGCCAGCAACCGTGAGACAGCGTCGACCCACGAGCAGTACTTC.

At least ten counts were recorded for this clonotype. This chain links TRBV2 with TRBJ1-2; 11 nucleotides match TRBD1. CDR3 length equals 14 residues. With V trimmed by 10 bases and J by 5 bases, 9 bases remained unmatched. The V gene's germline CDR1 is SNHLY and CDR2 FYNNEI. CDR3 in amino acids: CATTWGQGGYGYTF. CDR3 DNA: TGTGCCACTACATGGGGACAGGGGGGATATGGCTACACCTTC.

The table lists this clonotype with many counts. The chain's CDR3 is CATSDPRVGETQYF. The CDR3 DNA follows: TGTGCCACCAGTGACCCGAGGGTAGGAGAGACCCAGTACTTC. The chain employs TRBV24-1 and TRBJ2-5; a possible D gene is TRBD2 (5 bases). V lost 4 bases and J lost 4, with 12 bases in between. Looked up from germline, CDR1 is KGHDR and CDR2 is SFDVKD. CDR3 size: 14 residues.

This clonotype was found a few times. Written as DNA, the CDR3 is TGTGCCAGTGAGCACTATGCGAACACCGGGGAGCTGTTTTTT. It is translated as CASEHYANTGELFF. The chain recombines TRBV6-1 with TRBJ2-2; D is undetermined. The CDR3 has 14 residues. Trimming removed 9 bases at V and 0 bases at J, with 11 bases between. Per germline, CDR1 MNHNS and CDR2 SASEGT.

V is TRBV11-3 and J is TRBJ2-7, with D maybe TRBD1 (6 bases). Trimming cost V 4 bases and J 0 bases, with 13 bases left between them. Germline V gene sequence: CDR1 SGHNT, CDR2 YENEEA. The CDR3 covers 15 residues. The CDR3 nucleotides read TGTGCCAGCAGCTCCCCCCAGGGGAGCTCCTACGAGCAGTACTTC. Its translation is CASSSPQGSSYEQYF.

Remarks on this clonotype: A much bigger clone sits one base away, suggesting this may be a read error. Without the conserved terminal phenylalanine or tryptophan, this CDR3 likely stems from a read error. The rearrangement joins TRBV9 to TRBJ2-1, with 7 bases lining up with TRBD1. The germline V gene encodes CDR1 SGDLS and CDR2 YYNGEE. The CDR3 has 14 residues. J gave up 0 bases and V 5 bases, and 2 bases lay outside the gene matches. CDR3 loop: CASSWDSSYNEQFL. CDR3 bases: TGTGCCAGCAGTTGGGACAGCTCCTACAATGAGCAGTTCCTC.

The table lists this clonotype with many counts. The rearrangement uses TRBV20-1 and TRBJ1-2; the D gene is possibly TRBD1 (6 bases). CDR1 is DFQATT, CDR2 SNEGSKA, per germline (reference sequence). V was cut by 3 bases and J by 2 bases, with 22 bases left in between. The CDR3 spans 17 residues. The CDR3 DNA follows: TGCAGTGCTAGGTGGAGGGGGGAAATGGCCTTAAACTATGGCTACACCTTC. Translating gives CSARWRGEMALNYGYTF.

This clonotype was seen at least ten times. The chain has TRBV5-1 and TRBJ2-1, with 10 bases aligning to TRBD2. The CDR3 has 15 residues. Germline V gene data show CDR1 as SGHRS and CDR2 as YFSETQ. Trimming cost V 4 bases and J 4 bases; bases outside gene matches: 5. In DNA, the CDR3 is TGCGCCAGCAGCGGGGTAGCGGGGGGATACAATGAGCAGTTCTTC. Protein sequence: CASSGVAGGYNEQFF.

The rearrangement uses TRBV29-1 and TRBJ1-1; no reliable D call. The CDR3 totals 12 residues. Trimming cost V 4 bases and J 1 base, with 7 bases left between them. Germline assignment: CDR1 SQVTM and CDR2 ANQGSEA. The CDR3 nucleotides are TGCAGCGTTGTGAGGGCGAACACTGAAGCTTTCTTT. This encodes CSVVRANTEAFF.

V is TRBV12-3 or TRBV12-4 and J is TRBJ2-3, with 7 bases matching TRBD2. This CDR3 has 17 amino acids. Unmatched junction bases numbered 15, after V lost 4 bases and J lost 5 bases. The CDR3 DNA reads TGTGCCAGCAGTTCGGGTCGCGGGGGAGTGAGTGTAGATACGCAGTATTTT. Amino acid sequence: CASSSGRGGVSVDTQYF.

Only a few counts were recorded for this clonotype. The rearrangement uses TRBV18 and TRBJ1-2; D ambiguous. The CDR3 is 14 amino acids. V was pared by 6 bases and J by 8 bases, with 19 bases between. Germline V gives CDR1 KGHSH, CDR2 LQKENI. The CDR3 DNA reads as TGTGCCAGCTCCCCATTTGGGCGACTGGGCGGCTACACCTTC. Protein product: CASSPFGRLGGYTF.

This clonotype was found many times. This chain connects TRBV7-9 to TRBJ2-5; no clear D. This CDR3 spans 12 amino acids. Germline CDR1 and CDR2: SEHNR and FQNEAQ (reference sequence). V dropped 3 bases and J dropped 3 bases, with 5 bases sitting between them. The CDR3 is CASSFIEETQYF. CDR3 nucleotides: TGTGCCAGCAGCTTTATTGAAGAGACCCAGTACTTC.

This clonotype was seen a single time. The V gene is TRBV5-1, the J gene TRBJ1-2; TRBD1 matches at 10 bases. CDR3 length equals 17 residues. The germline gives CDR1 SGHRS, CDR2 YFSETQ. V trimming: 5 bases; J trimming: 5 bases; junction bases outside the gene matches: 15. CDR3 sequence: CASRPRGPGQGNYGYTF. The CDR3 nucleotides read TGCGCCAGCAGACCCCGGGGGCCGGGACAGGGGAATTATGGCTACACCTTC.